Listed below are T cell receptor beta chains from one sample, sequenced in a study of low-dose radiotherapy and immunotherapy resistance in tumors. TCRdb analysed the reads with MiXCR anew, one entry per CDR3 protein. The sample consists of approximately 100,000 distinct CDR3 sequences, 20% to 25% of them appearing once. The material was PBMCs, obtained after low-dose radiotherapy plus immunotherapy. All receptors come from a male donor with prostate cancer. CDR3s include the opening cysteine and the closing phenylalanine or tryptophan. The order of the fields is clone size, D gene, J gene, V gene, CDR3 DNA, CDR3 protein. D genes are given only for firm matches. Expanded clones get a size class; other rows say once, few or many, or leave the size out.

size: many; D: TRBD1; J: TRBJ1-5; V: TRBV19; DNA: TGTGCCAGTAGTATCAGGGGGACAGGGACCTATAGCAATCAGCCCCAGCATTTT; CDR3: CASSIRGTGTYSNQPQHF
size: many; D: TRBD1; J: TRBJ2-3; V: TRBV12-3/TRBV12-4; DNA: TGTGCCAGCAGGCGGACAGGGGGCGCGGCAGATACGCAGTATTTT; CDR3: CASRRTGGAADTQYF
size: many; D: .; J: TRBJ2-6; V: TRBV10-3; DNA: TGTGCCATCAGTGAGGTTGGGGCCAACGTCCTGACTTTC; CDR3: CAISEVGANVLTF
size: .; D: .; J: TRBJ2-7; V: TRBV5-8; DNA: TGTGCCAGCAGCTTGGAAGGGGCCAACGAGCAGTACTTC; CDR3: CASSLEGANEQYF
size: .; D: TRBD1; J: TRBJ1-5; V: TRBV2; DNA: TGTGCCAGCAGTGAAGTGGAGGGGGCGGGGGATCAGCCCCAGCATTTT; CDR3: CASSEVEGAGDQPQHF
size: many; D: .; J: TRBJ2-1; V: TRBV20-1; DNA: TGCAGTGCTAGTACCGGGGCCTACAATGAGCAGTTCTTC; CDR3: CSASTGAYNEQFF
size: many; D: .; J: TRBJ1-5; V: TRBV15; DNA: TGTGCCACCAGCAGAGAAGGGGGGCTCAGGCCCCAGCATTTT; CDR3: CATSREGGLRPQHF
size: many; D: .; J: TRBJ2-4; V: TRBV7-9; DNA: TGTGCCAGCAGCTTAGAGGGCCGGCCCAAAAACATTCAGTACTTC; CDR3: CASSLEGRPKNIQYF
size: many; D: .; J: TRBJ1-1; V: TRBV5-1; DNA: TGCGCCAGCAGCTCAACGGGGCCCGAGGTTGAAGCTTTCTTT; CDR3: CASSSTGPEVEAFF
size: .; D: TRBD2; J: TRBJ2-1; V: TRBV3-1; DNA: TGTGCCAGCAGCCCTGGCCGGGGGGGTGGTGAGCAGTTCTTC; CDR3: CASSPGRGGGEQFF
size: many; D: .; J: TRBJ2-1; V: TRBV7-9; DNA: TGTGCCAGCAGCCCCACCGTTGGCGGAGACAATGAGCAGTTCTTC; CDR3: CASSPTVGGDNEQFF
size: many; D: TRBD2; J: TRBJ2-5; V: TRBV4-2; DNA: TGTGCCAGCAGCCCAACGACTAGCGGGGGCCACCAAGAGACCCAGTACTTC; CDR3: CASSPTTSGGHQETQYF
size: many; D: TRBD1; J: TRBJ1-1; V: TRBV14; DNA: TGTGCCAGCATCCCCACCCAGGGGGCGACCACTGAAGCTTTCTTT; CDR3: CASIPTQGATTEAFF
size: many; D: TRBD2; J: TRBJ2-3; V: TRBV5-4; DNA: TGTGCCAGCAGCTTGGGGACTAGCGGGGGGAACACAGATACGCAGTATTTT; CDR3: CASSLGTSGGNTDTQYF
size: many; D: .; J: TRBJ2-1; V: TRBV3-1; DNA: TGTGCCAGCAGCCAGGCCACTGGTGAGCAGTTCTTC; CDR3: CASSQATGEQFF
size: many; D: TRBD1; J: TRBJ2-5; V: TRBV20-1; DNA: TGCAGTGCTAGGAGGGGGCTCCAAGAGACCCAGTACTTC; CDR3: CSARRGLQETQYF
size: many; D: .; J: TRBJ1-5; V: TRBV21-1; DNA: TGTGCCAGCAGCAAAAAGGGACAGGGCAATCAGCCCCAGCATTTT; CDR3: CASSKKGQGNQPQHF
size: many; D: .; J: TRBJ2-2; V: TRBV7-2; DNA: TGTGCCAGCAGCTTGAGGGCCGGGGAGCTGTTTTTT; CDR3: CASSLRAGELFF
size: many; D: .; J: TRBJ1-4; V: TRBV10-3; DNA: TGTGCCATCAGTGAGTCGAAGGCAGGGGCTAATGAAAAACTGTTTTTT; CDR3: CAISESKAGANEKLFF
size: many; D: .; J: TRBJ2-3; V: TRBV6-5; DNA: TGTGCCAGCAGTTACCAATATACGCAGTATTTT; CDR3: CASSYQYTQYF
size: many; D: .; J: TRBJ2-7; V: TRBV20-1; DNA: TGCAGTGCTAGAGATGGTCAAAGAGACTACGAGCAGTACTTC; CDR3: CSARDGQRDYEQYF
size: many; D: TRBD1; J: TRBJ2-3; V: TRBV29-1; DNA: TGCAGCTCTGGACAGGGGGCGTGGGGGGATACGCAGTATTTT; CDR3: CSSGQGAWGDTQYF
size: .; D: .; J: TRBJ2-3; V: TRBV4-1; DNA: TGCGCCAGCAGCCAGGACCTCCGGACCCTGGCCACAGATACGCAGTATTTT; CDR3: CASSQDLRTLATDTQYF
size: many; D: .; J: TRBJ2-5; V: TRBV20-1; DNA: TGCAGTGCTGCTAGCCGAGAAGAACCCCCAGTACAAGAGACCCAGTACTTC; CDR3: CSAASREEPPVQETQYF
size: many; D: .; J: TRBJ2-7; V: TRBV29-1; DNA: TGCAGCGTTGATTCCTTGTCAGGGGACCCCTACGAGCAGTACTTC; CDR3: CSVDSLSGDPYEQYF
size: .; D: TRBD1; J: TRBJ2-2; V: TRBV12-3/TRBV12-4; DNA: TGTGCCAGCACCCTAATGGCCCGTTTTGGGACAGGGGGGAACACCGGGGAGCTGTTTTTT; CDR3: CASTLMARFGTGGNTGELFF
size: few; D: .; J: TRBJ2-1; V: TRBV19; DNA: TGTGCCAGTAAAAGTCTAGCGACATACAATGAGCAGTTCTTC; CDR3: CASKSLATYNEQFF
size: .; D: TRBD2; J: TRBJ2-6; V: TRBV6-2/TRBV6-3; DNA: TGTGCCAGCCCCGAGGCCCTAGCGGGGTTGTCTGGGGCCAACGTCCTGACTTTC; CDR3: CASPEALAGLSGANVLTF
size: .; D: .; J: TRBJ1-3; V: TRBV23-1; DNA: TGCGCCAGCAGTCAAGGGTCGTCGGGCCGCAGAAACACCATATATTTT; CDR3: CASSQGSSGRRNTIYF
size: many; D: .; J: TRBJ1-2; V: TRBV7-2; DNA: TGTGCCAGCCCAGTCCGATTAAATTCCCCGAACTATGGCTACACCTTC; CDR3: CASPVRLNSPNYGYTF
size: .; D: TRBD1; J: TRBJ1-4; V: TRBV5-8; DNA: TGTGCCAGCAGCCGGGGACAGGGTGATGAAAAACTGTTTTTT; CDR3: CASSRGQGDEKLFF
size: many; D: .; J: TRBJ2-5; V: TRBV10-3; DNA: TGTGCCATCGGGGCGAAAACTAGAGGCTCACAAGAGACCCAGTACTTC; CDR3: CAIGAKTRGSQETQYF
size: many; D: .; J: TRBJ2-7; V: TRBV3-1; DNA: TGTGCCAGCAGCCAAGAGGTCACGTCATACGAGCAGTACTTC; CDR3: CASSQEVTSYEQYF
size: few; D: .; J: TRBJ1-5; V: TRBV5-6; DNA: TGTGCCAGCAGCTTGGCCACAGGGAAGGGCGATAGCAATCAGCCCCAGCATTTT; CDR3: CASSLATGKGDSNQPQHF
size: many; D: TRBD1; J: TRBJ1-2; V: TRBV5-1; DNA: TGCGCCAGCAGTCGAGGGGACAGTTATGGCTACACCTTC; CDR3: CASSRGDSYGYTF
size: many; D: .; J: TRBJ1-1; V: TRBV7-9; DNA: TGTGCCAGCAGCGTACAGACAGAATGGGGCACTGAAGCTTTCTTT; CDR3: CASSVQTEWGTEAFF
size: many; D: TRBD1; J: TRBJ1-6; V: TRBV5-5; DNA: TGTGCCAGCAGCCGATACCGGGACAGGGGGCCGCCCCTCCACTTT; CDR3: CASSRYRDRGPPLHF
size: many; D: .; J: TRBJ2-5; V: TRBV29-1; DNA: TGCAGCGTTGAAGACGTCTCAGGGCAGCAGCAAGAGACCCAGTACTTC; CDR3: CSVEDVSGQQQETQYF
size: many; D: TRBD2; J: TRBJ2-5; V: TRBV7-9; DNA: TGTGCCAGCAGCCCGGAAGGCGGGGGGATTCAAGAGACCCAGTACTTC; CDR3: CASSPEGGGIQETQYF
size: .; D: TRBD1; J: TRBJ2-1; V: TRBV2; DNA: TGTGCCAGTGGGACGGACAGGAGCTCCTACAATGAGCAGTTCTTC; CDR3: CASGTDRSSYNEQFF
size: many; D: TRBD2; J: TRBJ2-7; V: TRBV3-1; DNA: TGTGCCAGCAGCCAAGCTGATAGCGGGGGCCTCTCCTACGAGCAGTACTTC; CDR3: CASSQADSGGLSYEQYF
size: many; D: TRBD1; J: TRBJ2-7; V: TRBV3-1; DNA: TGTGCCAGCAGTCCCGGGACAGGGACCTCCGAGCAGTACTTC; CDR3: CASSPGTGTSEQYF
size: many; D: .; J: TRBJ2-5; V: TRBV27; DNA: TGTGCCAGCAGGACACTCCGGACAGTTGGACAAGAGACCCAGTACTTC; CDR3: CASRTLRTVGQETQYF
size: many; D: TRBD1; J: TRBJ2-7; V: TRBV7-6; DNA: TGTGCCAGCAGCGCGGGGACAGGGGGCTCCGAGCAGTACTTC; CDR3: CASSAGTGGSEQYF
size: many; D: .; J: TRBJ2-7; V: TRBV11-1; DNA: TGTGCCAGCAGCTCAAGTCCCCCGGATGAGCAGTACTTC; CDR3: CASSSSPPDEQYF
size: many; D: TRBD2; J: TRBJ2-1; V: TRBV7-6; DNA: TGTGCCAGCAGCTTCAAGCTAGCGGGGGACAATGAGCAGTTCTTC; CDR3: CASSFKLAGDNEQFF
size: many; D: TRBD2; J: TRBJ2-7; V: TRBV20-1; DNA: TGCAGTGCTTCGCCGGGACTAGCTTACGAGCAGTACTTC; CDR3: CSASPGLAYEQYF
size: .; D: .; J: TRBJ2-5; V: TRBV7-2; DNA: TGTGCCAGCAGCTGGGAGGCTAATGAGGTAGAGACCCAGTACTTC; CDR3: CASSWEANEVETQYF